The rows below give T cell receptor beta chains drawn from one sample of a study of cytomegalovirus exposure and HLA in healthy donors. TCRdb's table, derived via immunoSEQ multiplex PCR, lists solely in-frame clones and lacks some. Here the sample spans about 150,000 clones, approximately 67% being singletons. Material for sequencing was PBMCs. Source of these receptors: a woman in her sixties or seventies in good health and CMV-seronegative. Both conserved end residues are part of each CDR3. A D gene is named only where the DNA matches it firmly.

.	TRBJ1-1	TRBV4-3	TGCGCCAGCAGCCAAGTCCTGGGGGGTCTCACTGAAGCTTTCTTT	CASSQVLGGLTEAFF
TRBD1	TRBJ1-2	TRBV5-5	TGTGCCAGCAGCTCCCGGACAGGGAACTATGGCTACACCTTC	CASSSRTGNYGYTF
.	TRBJ2-1	TRBV7-9	TGTGCCAGCAGCCTCAGGGGTCTATCCTACAATGAGCAGTTCTTC	CASSLRGLSYNEQFF
.	TRBJ2-5	TRBV7-2	TGTGCCAGCAGCCCGGAAGCGGTGCTAGAGACCCAGTACTTC	CASSPEAVLETQYF
.	TRBJ2-7	TRBV25-1	TGTGCCAGCAGCCCACGGGGTCTCTACTACGAGCAGTACTTC	CASSPRGLYYEQYF
.	TRBJ2-7	TRBV6-5	TGTGCCAGCAATCGCAGGGGAGGGTACGAGCAGTACTTC	CASNRRGGYEQYF
.	TRBJ2-7	TRBV4-1	TGCGCCAGCAGCCCCGACAGGAACGAGCAGTACTTC	CASSPDRNEQYF
.	TRBJ2-1	TRBV7-2	TGTGCCAGCAGCTTAGCGAAGACTACAGCATCGAATGAGCAGTTCTTC	CASSLAKTTASNEQFF
TRBD1	TRBJ2-1	TRBV6-5	TGTGCCAGCAGTACCGCCGGGACAGGGGATCGCGAGCAGTTCTTC	CASSTAGTGDREQFF
TRBD2	TRBJ2-5	TRBV7-2	TGTGCCAGCACCTCGCGGGGGGCGCTAACCGGTGAAACCCAGTACTTC	CASTSRGALTGETQYF
.	TRBJ1-2	TRBV2	TGTGCCAGCAGTGAAGACTTCTATGGCTACACCTTC	CASSEDFYGYTF
TRBD1	TRBJ1-3	TRBV4-1	TGCGCCAGCAGCCAGACAGGGGTTTCTGGAAACACCATATATTTT	CASSQTGVSGNTIYF
TRBD2	TRBJ2-5	TRBV10-3	TGTGCCATCAGTGGCAACTTGCGGGGGGGCTCCCAAGAGACCCAGTACTTC	CAISGNLRGGSQETQYF